What follows describes a single T cell receptor beta chain. Its antigen is not identified. The data belong to a study of beta chain features in type 1 diabetes. The overall study: Patients and healthy donors were similar in age, gender and cell yields.

Averaging around 120 mL, one heparinised blood draw was given by each donor. Each of the CD4+ naive, central memory, regulatory and stem cell-like memory populations was sorted via CD45RO/CCR7/CD25/CD127/CD95/CD27. The CDR3 is 12 residues long. The germline V gene encodes CDR1 SNHLY and CDR2 FYNNEI. Trimming took off 6 bases at V and 3 bases at J, with 9 bases between the two ends. Study conclusions and caveats: A greater similarity of naive, central memory and Treg TCRB repertoires was seen among patients than among healthy donors. Moderate but significant shortening of TCRB CDR3s was recorded in all four CD4+ subsets from Type 1 diabetes patients.

Of the isolated RNA, all was reverse transcribed, and so the sequenced material was expressed TCRB transcripts. Libraries were prepared by immunoSEQ multiplex PCR; TCRdb keeps only in-frame clonotypes and omits some of them. The repertoire consists of a few hundred thousand clones, with approximately 15% occurring once and the leading ten covering 0.015% to 0.02%. V usage is TRBV2 and J usage is TRBJ2-7, with unresolved D. Sample: naive CD4+ T cells from blood. The origin of this receptor is a man in his thirties or forties with type 1 diabetes. The CDR3 region is CASSVSYYEQYF. The CDR3 DNA reads as TGTGCCAGCAGCGTCTCGTACTACGAGCAGTACTTC.